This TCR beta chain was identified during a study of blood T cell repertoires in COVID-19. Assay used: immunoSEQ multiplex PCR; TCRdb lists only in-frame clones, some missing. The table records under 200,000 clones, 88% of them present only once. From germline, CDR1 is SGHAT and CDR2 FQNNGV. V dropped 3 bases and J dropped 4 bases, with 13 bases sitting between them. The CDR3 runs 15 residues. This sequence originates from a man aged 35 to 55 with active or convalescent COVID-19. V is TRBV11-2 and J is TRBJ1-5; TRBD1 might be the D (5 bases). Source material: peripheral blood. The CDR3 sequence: CASSLSGLANQPQHF. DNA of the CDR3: TGTGCCAGCAGCTTGTCAGGGTTAGCAAATCAGCCCCAGCATTTT.